One and the same sample provided the 31 T cell receptor beta chains below, sequenced in a study of control samples from healthy donors and cancer patients. TCRdb keeps only in-frame clones here, not all; method: immunoSEQ multiplex PCR. The sample has 150,000 or so clones, 90% to 95% seen once; the top ten hold approximately 6%. Sequencing was performed on blood. These receptors all come from a man aged 35-49 years in good health.

This rearrangement joins TRBV5-1 to TRBJ1-3; weak D call: TRBD1 (6 bases). V shed 3 bases and J shed 0 bases, with 10 bases lying between them. This CDR3 is 15 amino acids long. Germline V gene sequence: CDR1 SGHRS, CDR2 YFSETQ. CDR3 sequence reads: CASSSGTYSGNTIYF. Here the CDR3 DNA reads TGCGCCAGCAGCTCCGGGACATACTCTGGAAACACCATATATTTT.

This chain joins TRBV5-4 and TRBJ2-1, with no clear D. V dropped 10 bases and J dropped 6 bases, with 17 bases sitting between them. Germline V CDR1 and CDR2: SGHNT, YYREEE (reference sequence). The length of the CDR3 is 13 residues. CDR3 nucleotide sequence: TGTGCCTATCGAAGGGAAATCCCCAATGAGCAGTTCTTC. This translates into CAYRREIPNEQFF.

The sample holds one count of this clone. The chain links TRBV10-3 to TRBJ1-2; D gene unclear. The length of the CDR3 is 14 residues. V lost 0 bases and J 5 bases, leaving 10 bases between the germline ends. From germline, CDR1 is ENHRY and CDR2 SYGVKD. The DNA for the CDR3 is TGTGCCATCAGTGAGTCGGCGCCGCCATATGGCTACACCTTC. Protein: CAISESAPPYGYTF.

This rearrangement joins TRBV7-8 to TRBJ2-3, with D maybe TRBD2 (6 bases). CDR3 length equals 17 residues. Germline V CDR1 and CDR2: SGHVS, FQNEAQ. Trimming pared 5 bases from V and 0 bases from J, leaving 18 bases between. Here the CDR3 DNA reads TGTGCCAGCAGCATAGAGGAGGGGACGGTTAGCACAGATACGCAGTATTTT. This translates into CASSIEEGTVSTDTQYF.

The chain carries TRBV27 and TRBJ1-2, with 7 bases fitting TRBD1. The CDR3 runs to 13 residues. From germline, CDR1 is MNHEY and CDR2 SMNVEV (reference sequence). V trimming: 5 bases; J trimming: 3 bases; junction bases outside the gene matches: 3. The CDR3 nucleotides are TGTGCCAGCAGTATTACAGGGGACTATGGCTACACCTTC. It is translated as CASSITGDYGYTF.

V and J are TRBV4-3 and TRBJ2-6, with D uncertain. CDR3 length equals 16 residues. The germline V gene has CDR1 LGHNA and CDR2 YSLEER. V lost 2 bases to trimming and J lost 0 bases, with 8 bases between them. The CDR3 region has the DNA TGCGCCAGCAGCCAAAAATATCTCTCTGGGGCCAACGTCCTGACTTTC. As protein: CASSQKYLSGANVLTF.

This sequence joins TRBV7-8 and TRBJ2-1; 7 nucleotides agree with TRBD1. CDR1 and CDR2 (germline): SGHVS, FQNEAQ. V lost 5 bases to trimming and J lost 8 bases; unmatched junction nucleotides: 9. The CDR3 has 14 residues. CDR3 sequence reads: CASSTQTGFDEQFF. The CDR3, as DNA: TGTGCCAGCAGCACCCAGACAGGGTTCGATGAGCAGTTCTTC.

The V gene is TRBV27, the J gene TRBJ2-7; the D gene is possibly TRBD1 (6 bases). Germline V gene lookup returns CDR1 MNHEY and CDR2 SMNVEV (reference sequence). CDR3 size: 14 residues. Between the trimmed V and J ends, which lost 0 bases and 4 bases, there was a span of 10 bases. The CDR3: CASSLSIGGYEQYF. CDR3 in DNA: TGTGCCAGCAGTTTATCGATAGGGGGATACGAGCAGTACTTC.

The genes are TRBV5-1 and TRBJ2-7, with D tentatively TRBD1 or TRBD2 (5 bases each). The CDR3 has 16 residues. Trimming left V 4 bases short and J 3 bases short, with 20 bases between. Looked up from germline, CDR1 is SGHRS and CDR2 is YFSETQ. CDR3 nucleotide sequence: TGCGCCAGCAGCCCGGGGCCGCACAGACTTAACTACGAGCAGTACTTC. Translation gives CASSPGPHRLNYEQYF.

The sample holds one count of this clone. The chain combines TRBV7-6 with TRBJ2-1; D remains unclear. Germline CDR1 is SGHVS and CDR2 is FNYEAQ. The CDR3 length is 13 residues. Trimming left V 5 bases short and J 10 bases short, with 15 bases between. Written as DNA, the CDR3 is TGTGCCAGCAGCCGAGCACGGGTCGGAGAGCAGTTCTTC. This codes for CASSRARVGEQFF.

This chain uses TRBV30 with TRBJ1-2; no firm D call. Germline-derived CDR1 and CDR2 are GTSNPN and SVGIG (reference sequence). This CDR3 comprises 13 residues. With 0 bases removed from V and 7 bases from J, the gap between germline ends came to 12 bases. CDR3 sequence (DNA): TGTGCCTGGAGTGTCTGGGGTTCCGGTGGCTACACCTTC. Residues: CAWSVWGSGGYTF.

The chain is built from TRBV28 and TRBJ1-2, with unresolved D. Per germline, CDR1 MDHEN and CDR2 SYDVKM. V was trimmed by 2 bases and J by 4 bases, leaving 11 bases between them. This CDR3 has 14 amino acids. The CDR3 loop reads CASSLNGQGYGYTF. CDR3 DNA sequence: TGTGCCAGCAGTTTAAATGGGCAAGGCTATGGCTACACCTTC.

The chain recombines TRBV5-1 with TRBJ1-1, with TRBD1 as a possible D gene (5 bases). This CDR3 is built from 15 residues. Trimming removed 4 bases from V and 5 bases from J, with 18 bases in between. Germline V lookup: CDR1 SGHRS, CDR2 YFSETQ. The CDR3 nucleotides read TGCGCCAGCAGCCCCAAACCCGGGACCACAACTGAAGCTTTCTTT. This codes for CASSPKPGTTTEAFF.

In this sample, this clone turned up once. This chain uses TRBV7-9 with TRBJ2-2; 11 nucleotides line up with TRBD2. Germline lookup yields CDR1 SEHNR and CDR2 FQNEAQ (reference sequence). The CDR3 spans 16 residues. J lost 1 base, V lost 5 bases, and 3 bases had no gene match. The CDR3 is CASSPLAGGNTGELFF. The DNA for the CDR3 is TGTGCCAGCAGCCCGCTAGCGGGGGGGAACACCGGGGAGCTGTTTTTT.

This clone has a single count. CDR3 sequence: CASRSTDRASNYNEQFF. The CDR3, as DNA: TGCGCCAGCAGATCGACAGACAGGGCATCAAACTACAATGAGCAGTTCTTC. V is TRBV5-1 and J is TRBJ2-1, with 7 bases fitting TRBD1. V lost 5 bases to trimming and J lost 3 bases; unmatched junction nucleotides: 14. Germline lookup yields CDR1 SGHRS and CDR2 YFSETQ. The CDR3 is made up of 17 amino acids.

J is TRBJ1-1 and V is TRBV5-6; maybe TRBD1 (5 bases). The V and J ends lost 0 bases and 7 bases respectively, with 10 bases between them. The CDR3 is made up of 13 amino acids. Germline V gives CDR1 SGHDT, CDR2 YYEEEE. The CDR3 DNA reads TGTGCCAGCAGCTTGGGTCGCACAGGTGAAGCTTTCTTT. Translation gives CASSLGRTGEAFF.

The chain is built from TRBV5-5 and TRBJ1-1; 8 positions match TRBD1. The germline CDR1 and CDR2 sequences are SGHKS and YYEKEE (reference sequence). The J segment lost 3 bases and the V segment lost 3 bases, leaving 4 bases of the junction unmatched. CDR3 length equals 14 residues. In DNA, the CDR3 is TGTGCCAGCAGCTCCGGACAGGGCTACACTGAAGCTTTCTTT. Translated: CASSSGQGYTEAFF.

This chain connects TRBV28 to TRBJ2-1, with 7 bases matching TRBD1. This CDR3 is 14 amino acids long. V lost 5 bases to trimming and J lost 9 bases; unmatched junction nucleotides: 10. CDR1 and CDR2 from the germline V gene are MDHEN and SYDVKM. CDR3 nucleotides: TGTGCCAGCAGTACCCGACAGGGAGAGGGTGAGCAGTTCTTC. This translates into CASSTRQGEGEQFF.

This rearrangement joins TRBV7-9 to TRBJ2-7; D gene ambiguous. Trimming took off 5 bases at V and 5 bases at J, with 7 bases between the two ends. CDR1 and CDR2 from the germline V gene are SEHNR and FQNEAQ (reference sequence). The CDR3 loop spans 11 amino acids. The CDR3 bases are TGTGCCAGCAGCCCTTGGGACGAGCAGTACTTC. Its translation: CASSPWDEQYF. The whole variable domain, remainder taken from reference TRBV7-9 and TRBJ2-7, is DTGVSQNPRHKITKRGQNVTFRCDPISEHNRLYWYRQTLGQGPEFLTYFQNEAQLEKSRLLSDRFSAERPKGSFSTLEIQRTEQGDSAMYLCASSPWDEQYFGPGTRLTVT.

CDR3 in DNA: TGTGCCAGCAGCTTTGACAGATATGAAGCTTTCTTT. Translating it yields CASSFDRYEAFF. The chain joins TRBV7-9 to TRBJ1-1, with a possible D match to TRBD1 (5 bases). This CDR3 is 12 amino acids long. V was cut by 3 bases and J by 7 bases, with 9 bases left in between. Germline loops: CDR1 SEHNR, CDR2 FQNEAQ (reference sequence).

The chain links TRBV5-1 to TRBJ2-3; weak D call: TRBD1 (6 bases). CDR1 SGHRS and CDR2 YFSETQ come from the germline V gene. V was pared by 5 bases and J by 0 bases, with 13 bases between. This CDR3 is 15 amino acids long. The CDR3 nucleotides are TGCGCCAGCAGTAGGGACATTAGTAGCACAGATACGCAGTATTTT. It encodes CASSRDISSTDTQYF.

The chain uses TRBV30 and TRBJ1-1; D is ambiguous. Germline assignment: CDR1 GTSNPN and CDR2 SVGIG (reference sequence). Trimming took 4 bases from V and 1 from J, leaving 16 bases between them. The CDR3 is made up of 15 amino acids. CDR3 residues: CAWTLALRQNTEAFF. The CDR3 DNA sequence: TGTGCCTGGACCCTTGCTTTAAGGCAGAACACTGAAGCTTTCTTT.

The chain joins TRBV5-1 to TRBJ2-3; TRBD1 matches 10 bases. V lost 4 bases to trimming and J lost 0 bases; unmatched junction nucleotides: 11. CDR1 and CDR2 (germline): SGHRS, YFSETQ. The CDR3 loop spans 18 amino acids. CDR3 nucleotides: TGCGCCAGCAGCCGCAACCCGGGACAGGGGCCAAGCACAGATACGCAGTATTTT. It codes for CASSRNPGQGPSTDTQYF. The variable domain in full, with the rest retrieved from reference TRBV5-1 and TRBJ2-3, is KAGVTQTPRYLIKTRGQQVTLSCSPISGHRSVSWYQQTPGQGLQFLFEYFSETQRNKGNFPGRFSGRQFSNSRSEMNVSTLELGDSALYLCASSRNPGQGPSTDTQYFGPGTRLTVL.

This chain connects TRBV5-1 to TRBJ2-1; no clear D. Trimming took off 0 bases at V and 8 bases at J, with 15 bases between the two ends. Germline CDR1 is SGHRS and CDR2 is YFSETQ. The CDR3 has 15 residues. CDR3 sequence (DNA): TGCGCCAGCAGCTTGGCCGGGCCCCGGGCTGATGAGCAGTTCTTC. The encoded protein is CASSLAGPRADEQFF. Full variable domain (rest looked up from reference TRBV5-1 and TRBJ2-1): KAGVTQTPRYLIKTRGQQVTLSCSPISGHRSVSWYQQTPGQGLQFLFEYFSETQRNKGNFPGRFSGRQFSNSRSEMNVSTLELGDSALYLCASSLAGPRADEQFFGPGTRLTVL.

This clone was seen just once. V and J are TRBV12-3 or TRBV12-4 and TRBJ1-1, with a tentative D call TRBD1 (6 bases). This CDR3 comprises 13 residues. With 3 bases removed from V and 9 bases from J, the gap between germline ends came to 14 bases. The CDR3 here is CASSLVAGVKAFF. CDR3 DNA: TGTGCCAGCAGTTTGGTGGCAGGGGTCAAAGCTTTCTTT.

V usage is TRBV4-1 and J usage is TRBJ2-5; 8 positions match TRBD1. Unmatched junction bases numbered 7, after V lost 5 bases and J lost 5 bases. Germline CDR1 MGHRA, CDR2 YSYEKL. The CDR3 runs to 14 residues. The CDR3 here is CASSYLTGEETQYF. The CDR3 bases are TGCGCCAGCAGCTACTTGACAGGGGAGGAGACCCAGTACTTC.

The chain recombines TRBV11-2 with TRBJ1-1, with no clear D. CDR1 is SGHAT, CDR2 FQNNGV, per germline. The CDR3 has 15 residues. The V and J ends lost 5 bases and 1 base respectively, with 14 bases between them. The CDR3 DNA is TGTGCCAGCAGCCCCCCCTGGGTGCGGAACACTGAAGCTTTCTTT. It codes for CASSPPWVRNTEAFF. The entire variable domain, with the rest obtained from reference TRBV11-2 and TRBJ1-1, is as follows: EAGVAQSPRYKIIEKRQSVAFWCNPISGHATLYWYQQILGQGPKLLIQFQNNGVVDDSQLPKDRFSAERLKGVDSTLKIQPAKLEDSAVYLCASSPPWVRNTEAFFGQGTRLTVV.

The chain employs TRBV11-2 and TRBJ2-7, with 7 bases fitting TRBD2. There are 15 residues in the CDR3. The V segment lost 5 bases and the J segment 4 bases; nucleotides outside the gene matches: 11. Germline V lookup: CDR1 SGHAT, CDR2 FQNNGV. The CDR3 protein is CASSQSSGPPYEQYF. The CDR3 DNA reads TGTGCCAGCAGCCAATCTAGCGGCCCACCGTACGAGCAGTACTTC.

This sequence joins TRBV29-1 and TRBJ2-7; D remains unclear. There are 11 residues in the CDR3. V was shortened by 5 bases and J by 4 bases, with 9 bases between the two germline ends. Per germline, CDR1 SQVTM and CDR2 ANQGSEA. The CDR3 spells CSVKHGYEQYF. CDR3 in DNA: TGCAGCGTTAAACATGGGTACGAGCAGTACTTC.

The count of this clone is one. This rearrangement joins TRBV12-3 or TRBV12-4 to TRBJ1-5, with D unresolved. The CDR3 loop spans 13 amino acids. Trimming removed 5 bases from V and 4 bases from J, with 9 bases in between. This chain's CDR3 is CASSRDRNQPQHF. CDR3 sequence (DNA): TGTGCCAGCAGTAGGGATAGAAATCAGCCCCAGCATTTT.

V usage is TRBV27 and J usage is TRBJ1-1; D is undetermined. The V and J ends lost 7 bases and 1 base respectively, with 16 bases between them. CDR3 size: 15 residues. Germline V gene lookup returns CDR1 MNHEY and CDR2 SMNVEV (reference sequence). CDR3 coding DNA: TGTGCCAGCACCGCGATGGGCCGGACGAACACTGAAGCTTTCTTT. Encoded protein: CASTAMGRTNTEAFF.